This passage covers 24 T cell receptor beta chains from one sample sequenced in a study of cytomegalovirus exposure and HLA in healthy donors. With 60 Vbeta and 13 Jbeta primers, the PCR was carried out. Generated by immunoSEQ multiplex PCR, the TCRdb table keeps only in-frame clones and is missing some. Across about 51,000 clones, the top ten clones capture approximately 2.1% of the sample. Sequenced: PBMCs. These receptors were taken from a female donor in good health and CMV-seronegative.

This chain links TRBV30 with TRBJ2-3, with TRBD1 matching 8 bases. Looked up from germline, CDR1 is GTSNPN and CDR2 is SVGIG (reference sequence). This CDR3 is built from 14 residues. J was trimmed by 4 bases and V by 5 bases; bases with no gene match: 8. CDR3 nucleotides: TGTGCCTGGGCCCGGGACAGGCGACCAGATACGCAGTATTTT. As protein: CAWARDRRPDTQYF.

The chain combines TRBV5-1 with TRBJ2-5, with 8 bases matching TRBD2. The CDR3 sequence is 14 residues long. Germline trimming cut 0 bases from V and 2 bases from J; bases unmatched to any gene: 0. Germline values: CDR1 SGHRS, CDR2 YFSETQ. For the CDR3, the DNA is TGCGCCAGCAGCTTGGAGCGGGGGCAAGAGACCCAGTACTTC. Translation gives CASSLERGQETQYF.

The rearrangement joins TRBV10-3 to TRBJ2-5; 12 bases fit TRBD2. The CDR3 has 15 residues. Germline trimming cut 5 bases from V and 5 bases from J; bases unmatched to any gene: 6. Germline CDR1 and CDR2: ENHRY and SYGVKD. CDR3 in amino acids: CAISRLAGAQETQYF. As DNA, the CDR3 is TGTGCCATCAGTCGACTAGCGGGGGCCCAGGAGACCCAGTACTTC.

This chain uses TRBV4-1 with TRBJ1-1; 9 bases match TRBD1. V shed 1 base, J shed 10 bases, and the junction held 10 bases outside the gene matches. CDR3 length equals 15 residues. Germline CDR1 MGHRA, CDR2 YSYEKL. The CDR3 sequence is CASSQAWTGEDGAFF. The CDR3 DNA sequence: TGCGCCAGCAGCCAAGCCTGGACAGGGGAAGATGGAGCTTTCTTT.

The V gene is TRBV18, the J gene TRBJ1-1; tentatively, D is TRBD1 (5 bases). Trimming removed 2 bases from V and 0 bases from J, with 13 bases in between. CDR3 size: 16 residues. From germline, CDR1 is KGHSH and CDR2 LQKENI. In DNA form, the CDR3 reads TGTGCCAGCTCACCAGGGGCGGGATACATGAACACTGAAGCTTTCTTT. Amino acids: CASSPGAGYMNTEAFF.

This rearrangement joins TRBV4-1 to TRBJ2-1; D remains unclear. CDR1 is MGHRA, CDR2 YSYEKL, per germline. The CDR3 loop spans 12 amino acids. Trimming stripped 4 bases from V and 6 bases from J, with 7 bases between. CDR3 coding DNA: TGCGCCAGCAGCCTTTCAATCAATGAGCAGTTCTTC. Amino acids: CASSLSINEQFF.

The gene calls are TRBV28 and TRBJ2-1; 7 bases line up with TRBD2. Germline CDR1 and CDR2: MDHEN and SYDVKM. Trimming cost V 7 bases and J 0 bases; bases outside gene matches: 9. The CDR3 extends over 16 amino acids. CDR3 in DNA: TGTGCCAGCACCCCCCCGGGACTAAGCTCCTACAATGAGCAGTTCTTC. It yields the protein CASTPPGLSSYNEQFF.

The chain joins TRBV16 to TRBJ1-2; TRBD1 agrees at 9 bases. The J segment lost 6 bases and the V segment lost 4 bases, leaving 9 bases of the junction unmatched. The CDR3 consists of 15 residues. The V gene's germline CDR1 is KGHSY and CDR2 FQNENV. The CDR3 bases are TGTGCCAGCAGCCGATACACCGGGACAGGGAATGGCTACACCTTC. Its protein product is CASSRYTGTGNGYTF.

V gene TRBV27 combines with J gene TRBJ1-1, with unresolved D. Germline V gene lookup returns CDR1 MNHEY and CDR2 SMNVEV (reference sequence). V was clipped by 6 bases and J by 1 base, with 9 bases between them. The CDR3 is 13 residues long. The DNA for the CDR3 is TGTGCCAGCAGATCGAAACAGAACACTGAAGCTTTCTTT. It yields the protein CASRSKQNTEAFF.

The chain uses TRBV4-3 and TRBJ2-1; D is perhaps TRBD1 (5 bases). Per the germline V gene, CDR1 is LGHNA and CDR2 is YSLEER. The V gene lost 6 bases and the J gene lost 9 bases, with 12 bases spanning the gap. The CDR3 spans 12 residues. The CDR3 loop reads CASSQGISEQFF. The CDR3 DNA reads as TGCGCCAGCAGTCAGGGTATCAGTGAGCAGTTCTTC.

The chain uses TRBV9 and TRBJ2-3; 11 bases are a match to TRBD2. The ends lost 2 bases at V and 1 base at J; junction bases unmatched: 15. Germline CDR1 and CDR2: SGDLS and YYNGEE. The CDR3 consists of 20 residues. The DNA for the CDR3 is TGTGCCAGCAGCGTTCCCGCACCTACTAGCGGGGGCCGAGGCACAGATACGCAGTATTTT. Its protein product is CASSVPAPTSGGRGTDTQYF.

The chain has TRBV5-1 and TRBJ2-7; possible D gene TRBD1, 6 bases. CDR1 is SGHRS, CDR2 YFSETQ, per germline. This CDR3 spans 12 amino acids. The germline V and J ends were trimmed by 4 bases and 2 bases, with 7 bases remaining between them. The DNA for the CDR3 is TGCGCCAGCAGCGACAGGACCTACGAGCAGTACTTC. Translated, it gives CASSDRTYEQYF. Complete variable domain (other parts from reference TRBV5-1 and TRBJ2-7): KAGVTQTPRYLIKTRGQQVTLSCSPISGHRSVSWYQQTPGQGLQFLFEYFSETQRNKGNFPGRFSGRQFSNSRSEMNVSTLELGDSALYLCASSDRTYEQYFGPGTRLTVT.

The V and J genes are TRBV18 and TRBJ2-2; the D is unclear. V shed 4 bases and J shed 5 bases, with 17 bases lying between them. The CDR3 is made up of 16 amino acids. CDR1 KGHSH and CDR2 LQKENI come from the germline V gene. CDR3 sequence (DNA): TGTGCCAGCTCACTCTATAGCTTGGTCGGGACCGGGGAGCTGTTTTTT. It encodes CASSLYSLVGTGELFF.

The chain uses TRBV18 and TRBJ1-1; a weak D match, TRBD1 (5 bases). Trimming pared 0 bases from V and 4 bases from J, leaving 12 bases between. CDR3 length: 15 amino acids. Germline V gene lookup returns CDR1 KGHSH and CDR2 LQKENI. The CDR3, as DNA: TGTGCCAGCTCACCACCGTTCGGGGGTGGCACTGAAGCTTTCTTT. Residues: CASSPPFGGGTEAFF. The full variable domain, its missing parts supplied by reference TRBV18 and TRBJ1-1, is NAGVMQNPRHLVRRRGQEARLRCSPMKGHSHVYWYRQLPEEGLKFMVYLQKENIIDESGMPKERFSAEFPKEGPSILRIQQVVRGDSAAYFCASSPPFGGGTEAFFGQGTRLTVV.

The chain joins TRBV6-1 to TRBJ1-4, with 7 bases aligning to TRBD1. J was trimmed by 6 bases and V by 7 bases; bases with no gene match: 8. The CDR3 spans 14 residues. Germline V gives CDR1 MNHNS, CDR2 SASEGT. CDR3 coding DNA: TGTGCCAGCATAAGGAGGGGGCTTCATGAAAAACTGTTTTTT. Translation: CASIRRGLHEKLFF.

This chain links TRBV30 with TRBJ2-3, with a weak D call TRBD2 (5 bases). Germline V lookup: CDR1 GTSNPN, CDR2 SVGIG (reference sequence). V lost 1 base, J lost 0 bases, and 20 bases lay in between. The CDR3 length is 18 residues. As DNA, the CDR3 is TGTGCCTGGAGTGGCGAGGCTAGCTTCTTATATAGCACAGATACGCAGTATTTT. Translating gives CAWSGEASFLYSTDTQYF.

The chain uses TRBV6-1 and TRBJ1-5, with D perhaps TRBD1 (5 bases). CDR1 is MNHNS, CDR2 SASEGT, per germline. The CDR3 loop spans 15 amino acids. Trimming took off 11 bases at V and 6 bases at J, with 23 bases between the two ends. CDR3 amino acids: CAGSPLGTSGQPQHF. The CDR3, as DNA: TGTGCCGGATCCCCCCTTGGGACTTCGGGTCAGCCCCAGCATTTT.

The chain carries TRBV6-5 and TRBJ2-7; TRBD1 matches 8 bases. Unmatched junction bases numbered 6, after V lost 5 bases and J lost 3 bases. Looked up from germline, CDR1 is MNHEY and CDR2 is SVGAGI. The CDR3 contains 14 residues. CDR3 bases: TGTGCCAGCAGTCTACGGGACAGGTACTACGAGCAGTACTTC. The encoded protein is CASSLRDRYYEQYF.

This chain uses TRBV30 with TRBJ1-3; no clear D gene. The CDR3 covers 12 residues. Between the trimmed V and J ends, which lost 2 bases and 16 bases, there was a span of 18 bases. Germline lookup yields CDR1 GTSNPN and CDR2 SVGIG (reference sequence). CDR3 coding DNA: TGTGCCTGGAGTAATGCCCAAGCGAGGAGGTATTTT. Its protein product is CAWSNAQARRYF. Looking up the rest from reference TRBV30 and TRBJ1-3 gives the full variable domain: SQTIHQWPATLVQPVGSPLSLECTVEGTSNPNLYWYRQAAGRGLQLLFYSVGIGQISSEVPQNLSASRPQDRQFILSSKKLLLSDSGFYLCAWSNAQARRYFGEGSWLTVV.

The chain carries TRBV6-1 and TRBJ1-1, with D possibly matching TRBD1 (5 bases). CDR1 and CDR2 from the germline V gene are MNHNS and SASEGT. V dropped 0 bases and J dropped 3 bases, with 11 bases sitting between them. The CDR3 consists of 15 residues. Here the CDR3 reads CASSEAEGQYTEAFF. The CDR3 DNA is TGTGCCAGCAGTGAAGCGGAGGGGCAGTACACTGAAGCTTTCTTT.

The chain employs TRBV2 and TRBJ2-5; D is ambiguous. The CDR3 sequence is 12 residues long. Germline V gene lookup returns CDR1 SNHLY and CDR2 FYNNEI. Between the trimmed V and J ends, which lost 7 bases and 4 bases, there was a span of 10 bases. CDR3 in amino acids: CASTTTGETQYF. The CDR3 coding sequence is TGTGCCAGCACCACTACGGGAGAGACCCAGTACTTC.

The chain recombines TRBV4-1 with TRBJ2-1; possible D gene TRBD2, 5 bases. This CDR3 spans 13 amino acids. In germline, CDR1 is MGHRA, CDR2 YSYEKL. Trimming removed 4 bases at V and 7 bases at J, with 11 bases between. The CDR3 sequence is CASSREPRNEQFF. CDR3 coding DNA: TGCGCCAGCAGCCGGGAGCCCCGGAATGAGCAGTTCTTC.

This sequence joins TRBV18 and TRBJ1-6, with D unclear. Germline values: CDR1 KGHSH, CDR2 LQKENI. The CDR3 is 14 residues long. Trimming left V 6 bases short and J 8 bases short, with 14 bases between. Written as DNA, the CDR3 is TGTGCCAGCTCCTTAAAGGCCCAGGATTCACCCCTCCACTTT. It is translated as CASSLKAQDSPLHF.

This sequence joins TRBV7-9 and TRBJ2-7, with D perhaps TRBD1 (6 bases). Per the germline V gene, CDR1 is SEHNR and CDR2 is FQNEAQ (reference sequence). Trimming took 1 base from V and 5 from J, leaving 12 bases between them. The CDR3 runs 14 residues. This chain's CDR3 is CASSLVARGNEQYF. For the CDR3, the DNA is TGTGCCAGCAGCTTAGTCGCCAGGGGAAACGAGCAGTACTTC.